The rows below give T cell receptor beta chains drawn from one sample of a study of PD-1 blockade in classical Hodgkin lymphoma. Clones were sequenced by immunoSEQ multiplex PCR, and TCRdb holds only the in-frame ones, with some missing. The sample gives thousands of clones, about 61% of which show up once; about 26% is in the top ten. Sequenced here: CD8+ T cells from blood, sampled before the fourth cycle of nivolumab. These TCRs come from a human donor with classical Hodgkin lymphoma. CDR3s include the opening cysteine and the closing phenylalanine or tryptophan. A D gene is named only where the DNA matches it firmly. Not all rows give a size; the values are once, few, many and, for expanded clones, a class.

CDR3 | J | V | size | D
CSGSGETDTQYF | TRBJ2-3 | TRBV29-1 | NA | NA
CTTGTLNTEAFF | TRBJ1-1 | TRBV29-1 | few | NA
CASSHGQGVDGYTF | TRBJ1-2 | TRBV5-4 | few | TRBD1
CASNGVDTSTDTQYF | TRBJ2-3 | TRBV10-1 | once | NA
CASSLDYRGDTGELFF | TRBJ2-2 | TRBV11-3 | NA | TRBD1
CASSSSGTPYNEQFF | TRBJ2-1 | TRBV6-1 | NA | NA
CAYLWEFYNEQFF | TRBJ2-1 | TRBV29-1 | NA | NA
CASSLLDRGQSGANVLTF | TRBJ2-6 | TRBV7-9 | NA | TRBD1
CASRSDGNSGNTIYF | TRBJ1-3 | TRBV10-1 | NA | NA
CASSLDPNYEQYF | TRBJ2-7 | TRBV11-2 | NA | NA
CASSGDRIHEQYF | TRBJ2-7 | TRBV2 | NA | TRBD1
CASSSTGYFTEAFF | TRBJ1-1 | TRBV6-6 | NA | TRBD1
CASSLDRNNIGEAFF | TRBJ1-1 | TRBV5-1 | large | NA
CATSPIVPAEQYF | TRBJ2-7 | TRBV15 | medium-sized | NA
CASSLEGSTDTQYF | TRBJ2-3 | TRBV7-2 | NA | NA
CASSHSENYNEQFF | TRBJ2-1 | TRBV14 | NA | NA
CASSLVGDSEQYF | TRBJ2-7 | TRBV5-6 | NA | NA
CASSNSVNYEQYF | TRBJ2-7 | TRBV27 | NA | NA
CASSLGYGGAYTGELFF | TRBJ2-2 | TRBV28 | NA | NA
CASSVAVNMNTEAFF | TRBJ1-1 | TRBV9 | NA | NA
CASSLALAGVSDTQYF | TRBJ2-3 | TRBV5-1 | NA | TRBD2
CASSLGLAIGELFF | TRBJ2-2 | TRBV5-6 | once | TRBD2
CASSLSGRRETQYF | TRBJ2-5 | TRBV2 | NA | TRBD2
CASSYGQASSYEQYF | TRBJ2-7 | TRBV27 | NA | TRBD1
CASYTGELFF | TRBJ2-2 | TRBV6-1 | large | NA
CSVELAETTDTQYF | TRBJ2-3 | TRBV29-1 | NA | TRBD2
CASSLNSLQFF | TRBJ2-1 | TRBV28 | NA | NA
CASSFGSGTPSYEQFF | TRBJ2-1 | TRBV7-9 | NA | TRBD2
CASRELAGETYEQFF | TRBJ2-1 | TRBV10-1 | NA | TRBD2
CASSLSVPSGPGNTIYF | TRBJ1-3 | TRBV7-9 | NA | NA
CASSAPPGVKGYTF | TRBJ1-2 | TRBV6-5 | NA | NA
CASSLGLGNERYEQYF | TRBJ2-7 | TRBV5-4 | once | NA
CASSLTSGVAYEQYF | TRBJ2-7 | TRBV5-6 | once | TRBD2
CASSFVAGVREQYF | TRBJ2-7 | TRBV7-9 | NA | TRBD2
CASSSPVQGKNIQYF | TRBJ2-4 | TRBV7-9 | NA | NA
CASSHGLGYEQYF | TRBJ2-7 | TRBV4-1 | NA | NA